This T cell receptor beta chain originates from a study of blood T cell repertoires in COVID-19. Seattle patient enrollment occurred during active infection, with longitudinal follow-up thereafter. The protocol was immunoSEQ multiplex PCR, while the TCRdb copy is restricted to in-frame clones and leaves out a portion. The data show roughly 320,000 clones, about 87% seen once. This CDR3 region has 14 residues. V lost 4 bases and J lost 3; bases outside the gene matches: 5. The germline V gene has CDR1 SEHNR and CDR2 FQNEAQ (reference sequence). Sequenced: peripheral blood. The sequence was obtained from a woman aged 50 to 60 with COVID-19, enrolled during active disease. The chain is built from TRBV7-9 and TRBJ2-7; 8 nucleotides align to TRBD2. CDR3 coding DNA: TGTGCCAGCAGCTCCGGGAGGGGGGACTACGAGCAGTACTTC. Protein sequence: CASSSGRGDYEQYF.